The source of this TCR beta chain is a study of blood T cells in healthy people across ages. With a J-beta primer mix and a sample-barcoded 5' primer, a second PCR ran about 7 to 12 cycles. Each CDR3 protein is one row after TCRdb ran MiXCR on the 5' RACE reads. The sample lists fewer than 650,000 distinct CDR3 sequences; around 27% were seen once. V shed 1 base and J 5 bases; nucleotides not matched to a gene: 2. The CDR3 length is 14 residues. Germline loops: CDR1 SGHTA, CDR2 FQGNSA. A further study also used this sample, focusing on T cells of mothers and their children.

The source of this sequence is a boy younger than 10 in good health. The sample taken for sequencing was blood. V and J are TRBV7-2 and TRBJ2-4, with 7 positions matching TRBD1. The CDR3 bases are TGTGCCAGCAGCTTAGTTACAGGGGAAAACATTCAGTACTTC. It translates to CASSLVTGENIQYF.